This T cell receptor (beta chain) was sequenced for a study of blood T cell repertoires in COVID-19. In the source study's methods: Using reference gene primer amplification, nucleated cell counts were estimated. Generated by immunoSEQ multiplex PCR, the TCRdb table keeps only in-frame clones and is missing some. Clone size and V and J calls were adopted from that table, with D and trimming inferred from the DNA. The repertoire includes some 250,000 clones, 81% of them detected once, and 2.5% to 3% sits in the top ten. Germline values: CDR1 LNHDA, CDR2 SQIVND (reference sequence). The CDR3 has 16 amino acids. V lost 5 bases, J lost 7 bases, and 12 bases stayed unmatched. In this sample, this clone turned up once.

This TCR was recovered from an older woman with active or convalescent COVID-19. The chain has TRBV19 and TRBJ1-2; 11 bases agree with TRBD1. Sequenced sample: peripheral blood. CDR3: CASSPTGGQGVAGYTF. The DNA for the CDR3 is TGTGCCAGTAGTCCCACCGGGGGACAGGGGGTGGCTGGCTACACCTTC.